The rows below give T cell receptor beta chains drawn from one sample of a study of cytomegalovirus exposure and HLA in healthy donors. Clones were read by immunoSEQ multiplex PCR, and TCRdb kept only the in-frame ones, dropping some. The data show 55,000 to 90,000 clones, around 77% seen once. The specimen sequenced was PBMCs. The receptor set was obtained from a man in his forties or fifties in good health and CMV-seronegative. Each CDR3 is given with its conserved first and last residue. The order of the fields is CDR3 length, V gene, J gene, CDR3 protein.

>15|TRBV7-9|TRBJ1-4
CASSLVGQANEKLFF
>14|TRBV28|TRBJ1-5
CASSLGGSLIPQHF
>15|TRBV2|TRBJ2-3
CASSSIAGGPDTQYF
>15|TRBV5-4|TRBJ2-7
CASSPGQETSYEQYF
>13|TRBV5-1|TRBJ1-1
CASSSGYGTEAFF
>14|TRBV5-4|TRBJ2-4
CASSSRDNKNIQYF
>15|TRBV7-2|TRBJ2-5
CASSFSAGGQWTQYF
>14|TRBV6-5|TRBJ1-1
CASSSLQGNTEAFF
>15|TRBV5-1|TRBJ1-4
CASSLGTGSNEKLFF
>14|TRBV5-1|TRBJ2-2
CASTEGAGTGELFF
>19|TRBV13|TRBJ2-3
CASSSYYSTSGGLGDTQYF
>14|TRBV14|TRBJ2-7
CASSQVRSSYEQYF
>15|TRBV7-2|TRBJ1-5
CASSGGGFYNQPQHF
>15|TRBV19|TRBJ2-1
CASNGGGKSYNEQFF
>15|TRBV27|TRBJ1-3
CASSPQGASGNTIYF
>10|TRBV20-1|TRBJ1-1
CSASPQGAFF
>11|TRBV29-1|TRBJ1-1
CSVQPAVAAFF
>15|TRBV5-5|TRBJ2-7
CASSMGLAGLYEQYF
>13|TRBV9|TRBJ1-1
CASSVGGFSEAFF
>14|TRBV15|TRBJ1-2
CATRNRGRVYGYTF
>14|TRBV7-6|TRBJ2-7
CASSSQRGSYEQYF
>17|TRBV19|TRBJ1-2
CASSIRSGGLKNYGYTF
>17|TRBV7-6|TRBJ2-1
CASSADSGLVSYNEQFF
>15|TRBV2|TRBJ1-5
CARTRDRNSNQPQHF
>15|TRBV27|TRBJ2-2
CASSLLGRNTGELFF
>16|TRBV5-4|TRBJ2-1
CASSLGLAGAYNEQFF
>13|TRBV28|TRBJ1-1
CGALRDRGTEAFF
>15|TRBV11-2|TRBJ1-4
CASSLLGRVDEKLFF
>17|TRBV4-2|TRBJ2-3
CASSHLSGGQGGNTQYF
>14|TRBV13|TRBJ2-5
CASSLWGGTETQYF
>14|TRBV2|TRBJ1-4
CASSDQFANEKLFF
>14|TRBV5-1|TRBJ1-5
CASSSGHINQPQHF
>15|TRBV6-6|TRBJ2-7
CASSYGQGHTYEQYF
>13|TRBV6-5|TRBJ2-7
CASSRGRSYEQYF
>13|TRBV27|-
CASSLWSGYEQYF
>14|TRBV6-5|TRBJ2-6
CASYRDSGANVLTF
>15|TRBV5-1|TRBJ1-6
CASSPGGQGAMALHF
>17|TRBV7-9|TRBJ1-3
CASSQWTGPSSGNTIYF
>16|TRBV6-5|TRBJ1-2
CASSYDFGDRENGYTF
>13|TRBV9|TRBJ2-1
CASSSPVVPRQFF
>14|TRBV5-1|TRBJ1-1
CASSLLVGSTEAFF
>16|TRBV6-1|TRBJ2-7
CASSKEDGGNPYEQYF
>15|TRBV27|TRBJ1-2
CASRTTGGGDYGYTF
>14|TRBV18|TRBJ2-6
CASSPSAGANVLTF
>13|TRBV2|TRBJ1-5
CASQNQGIRPQHF
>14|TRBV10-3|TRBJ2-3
CAIRPGQGADTQYF
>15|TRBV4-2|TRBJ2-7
CASSHPQQGTYEQYF
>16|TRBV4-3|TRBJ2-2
CASSQELGLQTGELFF
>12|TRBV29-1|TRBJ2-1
CSVEGAARTEFF
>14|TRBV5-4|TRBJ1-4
CASSYPGQGEKLFF
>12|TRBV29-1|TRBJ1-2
CSADRDSYGYTF
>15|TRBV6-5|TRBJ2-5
CASSYSFNREGTQYF
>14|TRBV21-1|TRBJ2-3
CASSLCHYTDTQYF
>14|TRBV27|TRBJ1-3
CASSLSRSGNTIYF